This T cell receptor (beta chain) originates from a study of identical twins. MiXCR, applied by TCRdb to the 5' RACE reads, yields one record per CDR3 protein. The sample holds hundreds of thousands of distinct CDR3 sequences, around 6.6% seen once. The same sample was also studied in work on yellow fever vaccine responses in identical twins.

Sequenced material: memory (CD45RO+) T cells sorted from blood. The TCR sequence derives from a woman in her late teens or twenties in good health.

CDR3: CASRPTASALQETQYF. The CDR3 DNA reads as TGTGCCAGCAGACCCACGGCCTCAGCTCTGCAAGAGACCCAGTACTTC. The chain employs TRBV6-1 and TRBJ2-5; D gene ambiguous. Trimming stripped 6 bases from V and 2 bases from J, with 19 bases between. Germline CDR1 MNHNS, CDR2 SASEGT. CDR3 length: 16 amino acids.